A single sample is the source of the 8 T cell receptor beta chains below, sequenced in a study of PD-1 blockade in classical Hodgkin lymphoma. Every patient was affected by relapse after autologous stem cell transplantation, while exposure to brentuximab vedotin was not uniform. TCRdb's table, derived via immunoSEQ multiplex PCR, lists solely in-frame clones and lacks some. The top ten hold 9.5% to 15% of the sample, which has 60,000 to 65,000 clones, approximately 88% seen once. The specimen comprised peripheral blood mononuclear cells (PBMCs), sampled at baseline. The receptors originated from a human donor with classical Hodgkin lymphoma.

V usage is TRBV6-6 and J usage is TRBJ2-6, with D unclear. The CDR3 covers 15 residues. Per the germline V gene, CDR1 is MNHNY and CDR2 is SVGAGI (reference sequence). Deletions cut 2 bases from V and 2 bases from J, with 7 bases between. CDR3 sequence: CASSYAGAGANVLTF. The CDR3 region has the DNA TGTGCCAGCAGTTACGCTGGGGCTGGGGCCAACGTCCTGACTTTC.

V gene TRBV7-3 combines with J gene TRBJ2-2; TRBD2 matches at 10 bases. Germline V gene lookup returns CDR1 SGHTA and CDR2 FQGTGA. V lost 5 bases and J lost 3; bases outside the gene matches: 6. The CDR3 is 16 residues long. The CDR3 DNA follows: TGTGCCAGCAGCAGCCCCAGCGGGGGGGACACCGGGGAGCTGTTTTTT. It translates to CASSSPSGGDTGELFF. Variable domain in full (rest from reference TRBV7-3 and TRBJ2-2): GAGVSQTPSNKVTEKGKYVELRCDPISGHTALYWYRQSLGQGPEFLIYFQGTGAADDSGLPNDRFFAVRPEGSVSTLKIQRTERGDSAVYLCASSSPSGGDTGELFFGEGSRLTVL.

The chain couples TRBV7-9 to TRBJ1-1; D gene uncertain. Trimming left V 1 base short and J 10 bases short, with 13 bases between. CDR1 is SEHNR, CDR2 FQNEAQ, per germline (reference sequence). The CDR3 spans 13 residues. The CDR3 region has the DNA TGTGCCAGCAGCTTAGTTGCGGGGAAGCGAGCTTTCTTT. It specifies CASSLVAGKRAFF.

The rearrangement uses TRBV20-1 and TRBJ2-1; TRBD2 might be the D (6 bases). The CDR3 extends over 9 amino acids. The V end lost 3 bases, the J end lost 12 bases, and 6 bases lay between the germline ends. CDR1 and CDR2 from the germline V gene are DFQATT and SNEGSKA (reference sequence). The CDR3 loop reads CSASGGQFF. The CDR3 DNA reads as TGCAGTGCTAGCGGGGGGCAGTTCTTC.

The rearrangement joins TRBV9 to TRBJ2-1, with 10 nucleotides matching TRBD2. This CDR3 spans 16 amino acids. The germline CDR1 and CDR2 sequences are SGDLS and YYNGEE. V shed 4 bases and J 8 bases; nucleotides not matched to a gene: 12. CDR3 in DNA: TGTGCCAGCAGCCCAAGGACTAGCGGCGAATGGGATGAGCAGTTCTTC. Translating gives CASSPRTSGEWDEQFF.

The gene calls are TRBV7-2 and TRBJ2-3; D is unclear. Trimming took off 4 bases at V and 2 bases at J, with 19 bases between the two ends. CDR1 SGHTA and CDR2 FQGNSA come from the germline V gene. The CDR3 is made up of 17 amino acids. CDR3 sequence reads: CASSWTQALGFTDTQYF. DNA of the CDR3: TGTGCCAGCAGCTGGACCCAGGCCCTAGGTTTCACAGATACGCAGTATTTT.

This chain uses TRBV29-1 with TRBJ2-2, with D maybe TRBD2 (5 bases). V lost 7 bases, J lost 7 bases, and 25 bases lay in between. Per the germline V gene, CDR1 is SQVTM and CDR2 is ANQGSEA. The CDR3 loop spans 16 amino acids. In DNA, the CDR3 is TGCAGCGCGCAAGGGTTCGCCAGGAGGCCCGGCGGGGAGCTGTTTTTT. Translation: CSAQGFARRPGGELFF.

The J gene is TRBJ2-1, the V gene TRBV5-8; tentatively, D is TRBD1 or TRBD2 (6 bases each). CDR1 and CDR2 (germline): SGHTS, YDEGEE. This CDR3 has 18 residues. Trimming took off 4 bases at V and 0 bases at J, with 20 bases between the two ends. The CDR3 protein is CASSPYVGGQFSYNEQFF. CDR3 DNA sequence: TGTGCCAGCAGCCCGTATGTCGGGGGACAATTCTCCTACAATGAGCAGTTCTTC.